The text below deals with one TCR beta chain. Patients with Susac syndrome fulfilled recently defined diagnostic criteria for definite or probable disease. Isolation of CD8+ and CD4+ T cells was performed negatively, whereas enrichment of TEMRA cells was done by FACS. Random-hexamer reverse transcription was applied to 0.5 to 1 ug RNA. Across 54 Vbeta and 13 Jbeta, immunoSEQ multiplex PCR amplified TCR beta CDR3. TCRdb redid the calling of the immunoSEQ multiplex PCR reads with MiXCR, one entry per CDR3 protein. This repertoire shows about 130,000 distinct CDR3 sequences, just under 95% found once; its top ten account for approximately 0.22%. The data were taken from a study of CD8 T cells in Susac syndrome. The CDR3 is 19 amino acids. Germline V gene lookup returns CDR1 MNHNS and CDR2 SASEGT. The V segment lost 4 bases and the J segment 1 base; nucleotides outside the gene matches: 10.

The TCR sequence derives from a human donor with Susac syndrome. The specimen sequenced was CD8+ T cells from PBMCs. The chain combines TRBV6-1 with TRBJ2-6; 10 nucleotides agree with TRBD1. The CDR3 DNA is TGTGCCAGCAGTGGGTCTACGGGACAGGGGTATTCTGGGGCCAACGTCCTGACTTTC. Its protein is CASSGSTGQGYSGANVLTF.